Following are 27 T cell receptor beta chains from one sample sequenced in a study of shared clonotypes between healthy human individuals. Only CD45RO-negative cells positively selected for CCR7 counted as naive CD8 cells, so terminally differentiated effector memory CD45RA+ cells were excluded. Here immunoSEQ multiplex PCR was the method, and the copy in TCRdb shows in-frame clones only, minus some. Of about 2 million clones in the sample, about 95% were seen once. Sequenced input: naive CD8+ T cells sorted from blood. The receptors originated from a man between 18 and 35 years old in good health.

This clone showed up just once. This sequence joins TRBV10-3 and TRBJ2-7; D unresolved. The germline gives CDR1 ENHRY, CDR2 SYGVKD. The CDR3 spans 14 residues. The V end was cut by 4 bases, the J end by 2 bases, with 12 bases between. The CDR3 region is CAISALGEPYEQYF. In nucleotides, the CDR3 is TGTGCCATCAGTGCTCTTGGGGAACCCTACGAGCAGTACTTC.

The chain uses TRBV11-2 and TRBJ2-3, with 8 bases fitting TRBD2. Germline V gives CDR1 SGHAT, CDR2 FQNNGV. Germline trimming cut 5 bases from V and 5 bases from J; bases unmatched to any gene: 12. The CDR3 totals 16 residues. CDR3 DNA sequence: TGTGCCAGCAGCCGTTTCACGGGGGGGGCTGGAGATACGCAGTATTTT. It encodes CASSRFTGGAGDTQYF.

The chain uses TRBV4-3 and TRBJ1-5; TRBD1 might be the D (5 bases). The V end was cut by 0 bases, the J end by 8 bases, with 14 bases between. CDR1 LGHNA and CDR2 YSLEER come from the germline V gene. The CDR3 has 15 amino acids. In DNA, the CDR3 is TGCGCCAGCAGCCAAGATTACTCCCTGGGGGAGCCCCAGCATTTT. Translated: CASSQDYSLGEPQHF.

This clone was detected a few times. This rearrangement joins TRBV30 to TRBJ1-1; a weak D match, TRBD1 (5 bases). The germline V gene encodes CDR1 GTSNPN and CDR2 SVGIG (reference sequence). This CDR3 is 14 amino acids long. Trimming pared 0 bases from V and 3 bases from J, leaving 11 bases between. In DNA form, the CDR3 reads TGTGCCTGGAGTGTACAAGGGGCGCACACTGAAGCTTTCTTT. This codes for CAWSVQGAHTEAFF.

V gene TRBV21-1 combines with J gene TRBJ1-6; TRBD1 is the table's D call and was not checked against the DNA. TRBV21-1 is a known pseudogene. This CDR3 contains 19 residues. The CDR3: CASSQLPAGISSYNSPLHF. CDR3 coding DNA: TGTGCCAGCAGCCAACTCCCGGCAGGGATAAGCTCCTATAATTCACCCCTCCACTTT.

Points on this clone: Other DNA variants within this sample encode the same CDR3. V usage is TRBV30 and J usage is TRBJ2-7; 13 nucleotides match TRBD2. The CDR3 loop spans 15 amino acids. CDR1 is GTSNPN and CDR2 is SVGIG in the germline V gene (reference sequence). V shed 0 bases and J 4 bases; nucleotides not matched to a gene: 3. CDR3 DNA sequence: TGTGCCTGGAGTGTCGGACTAGCGGGAGTGTACGAGCAGTACTTC. It is translated as CAWSVGLAGVYEQYF.

V usage is TRBV15 and J usage is TRBJ2-7, with D possibly TRBD1 on 6 matching bases. The germline gives CDR1 LNHNV, CDR2 YYDKDF (reference sequence). This CDR3 region has 13 residues. The V and J ends lost 5 bases and 8 bases respectively, with 16 bases between them. Here the CDR3 reads CATSVLYGDKQYF. CDR3 coding DNA: TGTGCCACCAGCGTCTTATACGGGGACAAGCAGTACTTC.

This chain joins TRBV6-6 and TRBJ1-4; TRBD1 is a possible D gene (5 bases). This CDR3 comprises 13 residues. Germline V lookup: CDR1 MNHNY, CDR2 SVGAGI (reference sequence). The V end lost 6 bases, the J end lost 2 bases, and 7 bases lay between the germline ends. The CDR3 region is CASRRQTNEKLFF. CDR3 nucleotide sequence: TGTGCCAGCAGACGACAGACTAATGAAAAACTGTTTTTT.

This chain uses TRBV6-6 with TRBJ2-3, with unresolved D. Per germline, CDR1 MNHNY and CDR2 SVGAGI (reference sequence). The CDR3 runs 14 residues. V lost 6 bases to trimming and J lost 0 bases, with 10 bases between them. In nucleotides, the CDR3 is TGTGCCAGCAGCTCAGATTCTAGCACAGATACGCAGTATTTT. Amino acid sequence: CASSSDSSTDTQYF.

CDR3 residues: CASTYGTSKDYGYTF. In DNA, the CDR3 is TGTGCCAGTACATATGGGACATCGAAGGACTATGGCTACACCTTC. The chain uses TRBV10-3 and TRBJ1-2, with D tentatively TRBD1 (6 bases). CDR1 ENHRY and CDR2 SYGVKD come from the germline V gene. CDR3 length equals 15 residues. The V end was cut by 10 bases, the J end by 3 bases, with 21 bases between.

The rearrangement links TRBV27 to TRBJ1-4; D remains ambiguous. The V end lost 3 bases, the J end lost 3 bases, and 11 bases lay between the germline ends. Germline CDR1 is MNHEY and CDR2 is SMNVEV (reference sequence). This CDR3 has 15 residues. CDR3 in amino acids: CASSLLGFANEKLFF. Written as DNA, the CDR3 is TGTGCCAGCAGTTTGTTGGGGTTCGCTAATGAAAAACTGTTTTTT.

This clone was recorded once. V gene TRBV30 combines with J gene TRBJ1-2; a possible D gene is TRBD1 (5 bases). This CDR3 region has 11 residues. With 7 bases removed from V and 4 bases from J, the gap between germline ends came to 10 bases. Per germline, CDR1 GTSNPN and CDR2 SVGIG (reference sequence). The CDR3 sequence is CASRVVYGYTF. In DNA, the CDR3 is TGTGCCTCCAGGGTGGTCTATGGCTACACCTTC.

A note on this clone: Within the sample, other DNA sequences also encode this same CDR3. The genes are TRBV27 and TRBJ2-7; tentatively, D is TRBD2 (6 bases). The CDR3 is 14 amino acids. CDR1 is MNHEY, CDR2 SMNVEV, per germline (reference sequence). V lost 3 bases to trimming and J lost 4 bases, with 13 bases between them. CDR3 in amino acids: CASSFVAGSYEQYF. The CDR3 DNA sequence: TGTGCCAGCAGTTTTGTGGCGGGGTCTTACGAGCAGTACTTC.

The rearrangement uses TRBV2 and TRBJ2-2; D possibly uses TRBD1 or TRBD2 (6 bases each). In germline, CDR1 is SNHLY, CDR2 FYNNEI. The CDR3 consists of 16 residues. V was cut by 0 bases and J by 8 bases, with 16 bases left in between. CDR3 amino acids: CASSEALKGGAGELFF. DNA for the CDR3: TGTGCCAGCAGTGAAGCGCTTAAGGGGGGCGCGGGGGAGCTGTTTTTT. Together with reference TRBV2 and TRBJ2-2, the CDR3 gives the full variable domain: EPEVTQTPSHQVTQMGQEVILRCVPISNHLYFYWYRQILGQKVEFLVSFYNNEISEKSEIFDDQFSVERPDGSNFTLKIRSTKLEDSAMYFCASSEALKGGAGELFFGEGSRLTVL.

The genes are TRBV6-5 and TRBJ1-2; D might be TRBD1 (6 bases). Germline CDR1 and CDR2: MNHEY and SVGAGI. This CDR3 contains 14 residues. Trimming removed 3 bases from V and 2 bases from J, with 10 bases in between. The CDR3 loop is CASSYGDINYGYTF. In nucleotides, the CDR3 is TGTGCCAGCAGTTATGGGGACATCAACTATGGCTACACCTTC.

The chain couples TRBV6-5 to TRBJ2-3; the D call may be TRBD1 or TRBD2 (5 bases each). V lost 1 base and J 4 bases, leaving 9 bases between the germline ends. Germline CDR1 is MNHEY and CDR2 is SVGAGI. CDR3 length equals 14 residues. The chain's CDR3 is CASSYYGTPDTQYF. In nucleotides, the CDR3 is TGTGCCAGCAGTTACTATGGGACCCCAGATACGCAGTATTTT.

J is TRBJ1-2 and V is TRBV7-9; TRBD1 aligns across 12 bases. Germline-derived CDR1 and CDR2 are SEHNR and FQNEAQ (reference sequence). The junction had 15 bases not matched to a gene; V was cut back by 5 bases and J by 8 bases. CDR3 length: 17 amino acids. The CDR3 spells CASSPPTGTGGAKGYTF. In DNA, the CDR3 is TGTGCCAGCAGCCCTCCAACCGGGACAGGGGGCGCGAAGGGCTACACCTTC.

The chain has TRBV9 and TRBJ2-2; D perhaps matches TRBD1 (6 bases). The CDR3 is 15 amino acids. Germline CDR1 is SGDLS and CDR2 is YYNGEE. The germline V and J ends were trimmed by 4 bases and 3 bases, with 13 bases remaining between them. The CDR3 is CASSNWDKDTGELFF. The DNA of the CDR3 is TGTGCCAGCAGCAATTGGGACAAGGACACCGGGGAGCTGTTTTTT.

The rearrangement links TRBV19 to TRBJ2-2; D is unresolved. The CDR3 spans 14 residues. The germline V and J ends were trimmed by 3 bases and 3 bases, with 8 bases remaining between them. Germline CDR1 LNHDA, CDR2 SQIVND (reference sequence). In nucleotides, the CDR3 is TGTGCCAGTAGTATGCGGCAGCACACCGGGGAGCTGTTTTTT. This codes for CASSMRQHTGELFF.

The V and J genes are TRBV6-5 and TRBJ2-7; D is possibly TRBD1 (5 bases). V lost 4 bases to trimming and J lost 7 bases, with 17 bases between them. Germline values: CDR1 MNHEY, CDR2 SVGAGI. The CDR3 loop spans 14 amino acids. Here the CDR3 DNA reads TGTGCCAGCAGTTTAACTGGGGCTGGGGTTGAGCAGTACTTC. Protein: CASSLTGAGVEQYF.

This sequence joins TRBV7-6 and TRBJ2-2; a weak D match, TRBD2 (6 bases). Trimming cost V 2 bases and J 6 bases, with 16 bases left between them. Germline V gives CDR1 SGHVS, CDR2 FNYEAQ. There are 16 residues in the CDR3. The CDR3, as DNA: TGTGCCAGCAGCTTAAATGGTTCTAGCGATCCCGGGGAGCTGTTTTTT. Encoded protein: CASSLNGSSDPGELFF.

This chain connects TRBV5-6 to TRBJ2-7; 7 positions match TRBD1. The CDR3 consists of 16 residues. Losses at the gene ends were 9 bases for V and 2 bases for J; bases not matched to a gene: 17. From germline, CDR1 is SGHDT and CDR2 YYEEEE. Here the CDR3 reads CAINLQGQALTYEQYF. CDR3 sequence (DNA): TGTGCCATCAACCTACAAGGACAGGCGTTAACCTACGAGCAGTACTTC.

This clone was counted between two and nine times. The chain links TRBV28 to TRBJ2-3, with TRBD2 as a possible D gene (5 bases). Trimming left V 10 bases short and J 4 bases short, with 18 bases between. The CDR3 covers 14 residues. Germline V CDR1 and CDR2: MDHEN, SYDVKM. The CDR3 is CATSSPREADTQYF. In DNA, the CDR3 is TGTGCCACCTCATCCCCCCGGGAAGCAGATACGCAGTATTTT.

J is TRBJ2-2 and V is TRBV7-2; unclear D gene. Between the trimmed V and J ends, which lost 5 bases and 2 bases, there was a span of 12 bases. The CDR3 is 15 amino acids. Germline CDR1 SGHTA, CDR2 FQGNSA. CDR3 coding DNA: TGTGCCAGCAGCACGTCGGGCCTTAACACCGGGGAGCTGTTTTTT. This gives the protein CASSTSGLNTGELFF.

The genes are TRBV4-1 and TRBJ1-5; a possible D gene is TRBD1 (5 bases). CDR1 and CDR2 from the germline V gene are MGHRA and YSYEKL. The CDR3 is 15 amino acids. Trimming took off 3 bases at V and 0 bases at J, with 9 bases between the two ends. The CDR3 loop is CASSQGLNSNQPQHF. The CDR3 coding sequence is TGCGCCAGCAGCCAGGGACTGAATAGCAATCAGCCCCAGCATTTT.

J is TRBJ2-7 and V is TRBV14, with D perhaps TRBD1 or TRBD2 (5 bases each). Germline CDR1 and CDR2: SGHDN and FVKESK. V lost 6 bases and J 1 base, leaving 10 bases between the germline ends. The CDR3 consists of 13 residues. The CDR3 nucleotides are TGTGCCAGCAGTCGGGACGTTTCCTACGAGCAGTACTTC. Translating it yields CASSRDVSYEQYF.

The chain uses TRBV6-1 and TRBJ1-1; 7 positions agree with TRBD1. Germline-derived CDR1 and CDR2 are MNHNS and SASEGT. The ends lost 3 bases at V and 1 base at J; junction bases unmatched: 5. The CDR3 contains 15 residues. CDR3 loop: CASSDPGQRNTEAFF. The CDR3 DNA is TGTGCCAGCAGTGACCCGGGACAGCGGAACACTGAAGCTTTCTTT.